This is a list of T cell receptor beta chains from one sample in a study of T cells expressing NK-cell markers. With the 5' RACE reads reprocessed, TCRdb shows one record per CDR3 protein and no DNA. Found here are 300,000 to 500,000 distinct CDR3 sequences; the top ten clones hold around 11%. Input material: blood T cells: a sorted CD56 or NKG2C T cell subset, CD4+ or CD8+ T cells, or bulk PBMC T cells (not recorded which). These receptors all stem from a woman aged 50 to 60 in good health. CDR3s include the opening cysteine and the closing phenylalanine or tryptophan.

j_gene | v_gene | CDR3aa
TRBJ1-5 | TRBV6-1 | CASRAVDGFQPQHF
TRBJ2-5 | TRBV28 | CASRGRSKETQYF
TRBJ2-1 | TRBV12-3/TRBV12-4 | CASSQTRGAGNEQFF
TRBJ2-1 | TRBV10-3 | CAVGLAGDTNEQFF
TRBJ1-4 | TRBV7-6 | CASSKLDSEKLFF
TRBJ2-3 | TRBV3-1 | CASSRNLAKVTDTQYF
TRBJ2-1 | TRBV15 | CATTTDRARDEQFF
TRBJ2-3 | TRBV18 | CASSPARNSRGTDTQYF
TRBJ1-2 | TRBV2 | CASSQGMGGYTF
TRBJ1-1 | TRBV6-5 | CASSYVSGGANTEAFF
TRBJ2-1 | TRBV24-1 | CAIAGTVYNEQFF
TRBJ2-3 | TRBV5-1 | CASSNPLADTQYF
TRBJ2-2 | TRBV11-2 | CASSSAANTGELFF
TRBJ1-1 | TRBV5-1 | CASSLEVRTEAFF
TRBJ1-1 | TRBV3-1 | CASSQPRGAGVNTEAFF
TRBJ2-3 | TRBV2 | CASTGGRSDTQYF
TRBJ2-7 | TRBV19 | CASSTGLAETYEQYF
TRBJ2-1 | TRBV4-1 | CASSQVAGERSDNEQFF
TRBJ1-4 | TRBV25-1 | CASSWGMTGGSEKLFF
TRBJ2-7 | TRBV29-1 | CSATGTRAAEQYF